One and the same sample provided the 25 T cell receptor beta chains below, sequenced in a study of T cells in Graves' hyperthyroidism and ophthalmopathy. TCR beta CDR3 regions were amplified from RNA. First-round RT-PCR targeting the TCR CDR3 was performed with the HTBI primer set. TCRdb reprocessed the multiplex PCR reads with MiXCR, giving one entry per CDR3 protein. Among 490,000 or so distinct CDR3 sequences, around 20% were seen once, and the ten largest hold about 45%. Sequences were obtained from blood. The receptors were gathered from a man aged 35-49 years with Graves' ophthalmopathy.

This clonotype has at least ten counts. The rearrangement uses TRBV20-1 and TRBJ2-1, with TRBD1 matching 9 bases. This CDR3 contains 16 residues. CDR1 and CDR2 (germline): DFQATT, SNEGSKA (reference sequence). J lost 5 bases, V lost 0 bases, and 8 bases had no gene match. CDR3 nucleotides: TGCAGTGCTAGAGATAGAGGGACAGGGAGAAACAATGAGCAGTTCTTC. Its translation: CSARDRGTGRNNEQFF.

V usage is TRBV7-2 and J usage is TRBJ2-4, with TRBD1 as a possible D gene (5 bases). V lost 5 bases and J lost 0, with 17 bases in between. The germline V gene has CDR1 SGHTA and CDR2 FQGNSA. CDR3 length: 17 residues. Here the CDR3 reads CASSQGAEQLAKNIQYF. The CDR3 nucleotides are TGTGCCAGCAGCCAAGGGGCCGAACAGCTAGCCAAAAACATTCAGTACTTC.

This clonotype was counted ten times or more. The V gene is TRBV11-3, the J gene TRBJ2-3; 8 bases are a match to TRBD2. This CDR3 spans 15 amino acids. Germline CDR1 SGHNT, CDR2 YENEEA. Trimming cost V 3 bases and J 4 bases; bases outside gene matches: 6. The CDR3, as DNA: TGTGCCAGCAGCTTGAGTCTAGCGGGCCCAGATACGCAGTATTTT. It codes for CASSLSLAGPDTQYF.

Here the CDR3 DNA reads TGTGCCAGCAGGGGCGGATTCTCGTCAGATACGCAGTATTTT. Encoded protein: CASRGGFSSDTQYF. This chain joins TRBV6-2 or TRBV6-3 and TRBJ2-3; D is unresolved. V gave up 6 bases and J gave up 4 bases, with 14 bases separating them. The CDR3 is made up of 14 amino acids. Germline CDR1 is MNHEY and CDR2 is SVGEGT.

To note about this clonotype: The junction departs from the called germline gene at one end, perhaps through a read error. The chain couples TRBV5-1 to TRBJ2-1, with D tentatively TRBD1 (5 bases). Germline CDR1 reads SGHRS; CDR2 reads YFSETQ. The CDR3 sequence is 16 residues long. Written as DNA, the CDR3 is TGTGCCAGCAGCCTGGACCCCGGCAGGGTGGCCAATGAGCAGTTCTTC. This sequence encodes CASSLDPGRVANEQFF.

About this clonotype itself: Its ends do not fully match the called genes, so a read error is possible. The gene calls are TRBV28 and TRBJ1-4; 9 bases agree with TRBD1. Germline values: CDR1 MDHEN, CDR2 SYDVKM. The CDR3 extends over 16 amino acids. As DNA, the CDR3 is TGTGCCAGCAGTCACACAGGGGGCGGGGTGGATGAAAAACTGGTTTTT. Its protein is CASSHTGGGVDEKLVF.

This clonotype was observed many times. The J gene is TRBJ2-6, the V gene TRBV30, with D unclear. The CDR3 is 13 residues long. Germline V CDR1 and CDR2: GTSNPN, SVGIG (reference sequence). The chain's CDR3 is CAFGRSGANVLTF. In DNA form, the CDR3 reads TGTGCTTTCGGCCGATCTGGGGCCAACGTCCTGACTTTC.

This clonotype was recorded a few times. Germline and junction disagree at one end, which may indicate a read error. The chain recombines TRBV3-1 with TRBJ2-5; D is ambiguous. CDR3 length equals 13 residues. Germline-derived CDR1 and CDR2 are LGHDT and YNNKEL (reference sequence). The CDR3 sequence: CASSQGQQGTQYF. The CDR3 DNA sequence: TGTGCCAGCAGCCAAGGGCAGCAAGGGACCCAGTACTTC.

The chain combines TRBV24-1 with TRBJ2-1; 13 nucleotides match TRBD2. V was clipped by 3 bases and J by 7 bases; unmatched bases: 11. The germline V gene has CDR1 KGHDR and CDR2 SFDVKD. The CDR3 length is 18 residues. The CDR3 protein is CATSDPTGLAGLGNEQFF. The CDR3 region has the DNA TGTGCCACCAGTGATCCGACGGGACTAGCGGGGTTGGGGAATGAGCAGTTCTTC.

This clonotype showed up many times. The V gene is TRBV28, the J gene TRBJ2-4; the match to TRBD2 covers 12 bases. V lost 6 bases to trimming and J lost 1 base; unmatched junction nucleotides: 7. Germline loops: CDR1 MDHEN, CDR2 SYDVKM. The length of the CDR3 is 17 residues. The CDR3 reads CASSPLAGGMAKNIQYF. As DNA, the CDR3 is TGTGCCAGCAGCCCACTAGCGGGAGGTATGGCCAAAAACATTCAGTACTTC.

This clonotype was recorded at least ten times. The chain couples TRBV12-3 or TRBV12-4 to TRBJ2-1, with D tentatively TRBD2 (5 bases). This CDR3 spans 19 amino acids. Deletions cut 3 bases from V and 5 bases from J, with 26 bases between. CDR3 nucleotides: TGTGCCAGCAGTTTTCCCGGGTCTAGCCTCGTCCCCGGGGACAATGAGCAGTTCTTC. Translating gives CASSFPGSSLVPGDNEQFF.

This chain uses TRBV7-2 with TRBJ2-1; TRBD1 might be the D (7 bases). Trimming removed 5 bases at V and 6 bases at J, with 11 bases between. Germline V gives CDR1 SGHTA, CDR2 FQGNSA. The CDR3 loop spans 13 amino acids. CDR3 nucleotide sequence: TGTACCAGCAGCGCCCAGGGGGGCAATGAGCAGTTCTTC. It codes for CTSSAQGGNEQFF.

This clonotype was detected only a few times. The chain couples TRBV20-1 to TRBJ2-7; no clear D. Trimming shortened V by 8 bases and J by 0 bases, and 14 bases separated the two germline ends. Per germline, CDR1 DFQATT and CDR2 SNEGSKA (reference sequence). The CDR3 has 13 residues. This chain's CDR3 is CSSRVISSYEQYF. CDR3 coding DNA: TGCAGTAGTCGGGTAATAAGCTCCTACGAGCAGTACTTC.

This clonotype was seen ten or more times. The chain has TRBV3-1 and TRBJ1-6; D is unresolved. Germline CDR1 and CDR2: LGHDT and YNNKEL (reference sequence). Deletions cut 1 base from V and 14 bases from J, with 6 bases between. The length of the CDR3 is 11 residues. Here the CDR3 DNA reads TGTGCCAGCAGCCAAGGGTCCGCCCTCCACTTT. This sequence encodes CASSQGSALHF.

The chain carries TRBV18 and TRBJ2-7; a weak D match, TRBD2 (6 bases). The CDR3 contains 13 residues. Germline V CDR1 and CDR2: KGHSH, LQKENI. V lost 1 base, J lost 5 bases, and 9 bases lay in between. CDR3 in DNA: TGTGCCAGCTCACCACTGGGGACTCACGAGCAGTACTTC. Protein sequence: CASSPLGTHEQYF.

The rearrangement links TRBV5-1 to TRBJ2-3; D possibly corresponds to TRBD2 (5 bases). Germline CDR1 reads SGHRS; CDR2 reads YFSETQ. The CDR3 runs to 14 residues. V was shortened by 5 bases and J by 0 bases, with 10 bases between the two germline ends. The CDR3 DNA reads TGCGCCAGCAGAGACGGGGTTAGCACAGATACGCAGTATTTT. Translation: CASRDGVSTDTQYF.

This clonotype was picked up many times. The rearrangement joins TRBV6-1 to TRBJ1-1; D is possibly TRBD1 (6 bases). This CDR3 has 14 amino acids. The V end lost 4 bases, the J end lost 4 bases, and 13 bases lay between the germline ends. Germline-derived CDR1 and CDR2 are MNHNS and SASEGT. CDR3 loop: CASSVGGPPTEAFF. The CDR3 nucleotides read TGTGCCAGCAGTGTGGGGGGGCCCCCCACTGAAGCTTTCTTT.

This clonotype was recorded at least ten times. The V call is TRBV3-1, the J call TRBJ1-4; possible D gene TRBD1, 6 bases. Trimming took off 4 bases at V and 4 bases at J, with 13 bases between the two ends. The CDR3 covers 15 residues. Germline loops: CDR1 LGHDT, CDR2 YNNKEL (reference sequence). The CDR3, as DNA: TGTGCCAGCAGCCCTCACAGGGTGGTTAATGAAAAACTGTTTTTT. The encoded protein is CASSPHRVVNEKLFF.

This clonotype turned up a few times. The chain carries TRBV28 and TRBJ1-5; D is perhaps TRBD1 (5 bases). The V and J ends lost 2 bases and 2 bases respectively, with 19 bases between them. Germline V gene lookup returns CDR1 MDHEN and CDR2 SYDVKM. The CDR3 extends over 18 amino acids. CDR3 nucleotides: TGTGCCAGCAGTTTACGGGTCGTCAACTGGGGCGGCAATCAGCCCCAGCATTTT. It encodes CASSLRVVNWGGNQPQHF.

This clonotype was counted at least ten times. The rearrangement joins TRBV20-1 to TRBJ2-7; D may be TRBD1 (6 bases). CDR1 DFQATT and CDR2 SNEGSKA come from the germline V gene (reference sequence). This CDR3 contains 14 residues. V dropped 5 bases and J dropped 4 bases, with 18 bases sitting between them. Here the CDR3 reads CSASSERGLYEQYF. CDR3 DNA sequence: TGCAGTGCTTCCTCGGAGAGGGGGTTGTACGAGCAGTACTTC.

This clonotype was detected many times. The genes are TRBV11-2 and TRBJ1-1; a weak D match, TRBD1 (6 bases). Trimming took off 5 bases at V and 4 bases at J, with 14 bases between the two ends. The CDR3 spans 14 residues. The germline CDR1 and CDR2 sequences are SGHAT and FQNNGV. In DNA, the CDR3 is TGTGCCAGCAGCGCACAGGGAATGGCCACTGAAGCTTTCTTT. Protein sequence: CASSAQGMATEAFF.

The rearrangement joins TRBV12-3 or TRBV12-4 to TRBJ1-4; unclear D gene. The CDR3 is 11 amino acids. Trimming shortened V by 1 base and J by 10 bases, and 4 bases separated the two germline ends. CDR3 sequence reads: CASSLGGKLFF. CDR3 nucleotide sequence: TGTGCCAGCAGTTTAGGTGGAAAACTGTTTTTT.

The table lists this clonotype with many counts. The CDR3: CASYRLYYEQYF. CDR3 coding DNA: TGTGCCAGTTACAGGTTGTACTACGAGCAGTACTTC. The V gene is TRBV2, the J gene TRBJ2-7, with a possible D match to TRBD1 (5 bases). Between the trimmed V and J ends, which lost 9 bases and 3 bases, there was a span of 12 bases. Germline V gene sequence: CDR1 SNHLY, CDR2 FYNNEI. This CDR3 is built from 12 residues.

This clonotype occurred many times. J is TRBJ2-7 and V is TRBV20-1, with TRBD1 matching over 7 bases. Losses at the gene ends were 4 bases for V and 1 base for J; bases not matched to a gene: 4. The CDR3 runs 13 residues. Germline CDR1 is DFQATT and CDR2 is SNEGSKA (reference sequence). The CDR3, as DNA: TGCAGTGCTAACAGGGGATCATCCTACGAGCAGTACTTC. Protein: CSANRGSSYEQYF.

Many counts were recorded for this clonotype. The chain has TRBV6-1 and TRBJ1-5; D is unresolved. Trimming took off 6 bases at V and 7 bases at J, with 10 bases between the two ends. CDR1 and CDR2 from the germline V gene are MNHNS and SASEGT. CDR3 length: 12 amino acids. This CDR3 is CASSHLRQPQHF. The CDR3 region has the DNA TGTGCCAGCAGCCATCTTCGGCAGCCCCAGCATTTT.